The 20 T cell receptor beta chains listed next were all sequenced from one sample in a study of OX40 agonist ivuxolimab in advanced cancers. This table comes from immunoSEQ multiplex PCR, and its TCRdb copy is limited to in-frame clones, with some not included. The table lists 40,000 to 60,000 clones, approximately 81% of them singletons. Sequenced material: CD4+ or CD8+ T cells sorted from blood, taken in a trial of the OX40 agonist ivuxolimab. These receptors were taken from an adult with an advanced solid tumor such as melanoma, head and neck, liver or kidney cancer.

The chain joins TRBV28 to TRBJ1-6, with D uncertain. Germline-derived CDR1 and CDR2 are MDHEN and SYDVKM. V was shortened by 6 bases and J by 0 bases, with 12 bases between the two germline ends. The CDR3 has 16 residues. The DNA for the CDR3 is TGTGCCAGCAGGTTCGACGGGAGCTCCTATAATTCACCCCTCCACTTT. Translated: CASRFDGSSYNSPLHF.

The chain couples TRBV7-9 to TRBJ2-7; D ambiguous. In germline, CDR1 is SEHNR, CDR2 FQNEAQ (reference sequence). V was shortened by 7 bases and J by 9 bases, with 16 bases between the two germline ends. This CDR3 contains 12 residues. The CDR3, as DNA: TGTGCCAGCACTATCCGGACCCGTGGGCAGTACGTC. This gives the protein CASTIRTRGQYV.

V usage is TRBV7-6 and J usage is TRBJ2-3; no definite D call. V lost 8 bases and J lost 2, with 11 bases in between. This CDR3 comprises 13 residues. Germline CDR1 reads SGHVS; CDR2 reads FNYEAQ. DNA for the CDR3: TGTGCCAGCTTCTTGGGGAACACAGATACGCAGTATTTT. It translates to CASFLGNTDTQYF.

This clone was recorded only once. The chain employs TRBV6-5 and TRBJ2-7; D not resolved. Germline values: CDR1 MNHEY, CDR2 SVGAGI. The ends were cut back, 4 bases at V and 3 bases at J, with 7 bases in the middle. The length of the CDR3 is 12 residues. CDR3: CASSSTDYEQYF. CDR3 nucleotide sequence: TGTGCCAGCAGTTCTACAGACTACGAGCAGTACTTC.

The CDR3 sequence is CASSHLTRTGEEKLFF. In DNA, the CDR3 is TGCGCCAGCAGCCATCTCACGAGGACAGGGGAAGAAAAACTGTTTTTT. This chain joins TRBV4-3 and TRBJ1-4, with 9 bases fitting TRBD1. The CDR3 length is 16 residues. Trimming cost V 3 bases and J 8 bases; bases outside gene matches: 10. Looked up from germline, CDR1 is LGHNA and CDR2 is YSLEER.

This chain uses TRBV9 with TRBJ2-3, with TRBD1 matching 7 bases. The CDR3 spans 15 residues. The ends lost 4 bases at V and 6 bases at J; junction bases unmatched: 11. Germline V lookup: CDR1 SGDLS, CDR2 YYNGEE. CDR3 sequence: CASSPFDRAVDTQYF. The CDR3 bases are TGTGCCAGCAGCCCTTTCGACAGGGCAGTCGATACGCAGTATTTT.

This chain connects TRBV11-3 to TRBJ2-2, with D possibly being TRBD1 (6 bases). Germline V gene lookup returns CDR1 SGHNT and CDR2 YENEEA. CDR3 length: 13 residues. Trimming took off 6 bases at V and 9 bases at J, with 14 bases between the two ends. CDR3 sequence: CASSNTGSRELFF. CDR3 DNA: TGTGCCAGCAGTAACACAGGGTCGAGGGAGCTGTTTTTT.

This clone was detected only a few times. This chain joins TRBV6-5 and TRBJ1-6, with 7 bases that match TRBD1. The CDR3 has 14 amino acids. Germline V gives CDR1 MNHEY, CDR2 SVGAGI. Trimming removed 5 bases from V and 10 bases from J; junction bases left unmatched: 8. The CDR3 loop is CASSLTGVASPLHF. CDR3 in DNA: TGTGCCAGCAGTCTAACAGGGGTAGCCTCACCCCTCCACTTT.

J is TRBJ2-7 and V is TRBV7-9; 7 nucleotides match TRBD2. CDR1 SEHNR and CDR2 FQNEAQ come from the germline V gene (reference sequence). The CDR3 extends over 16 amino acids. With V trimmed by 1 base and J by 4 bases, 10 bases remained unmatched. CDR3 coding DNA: TGTGCCAGCAGCTTAGAAGCGCGGGAGATGGGGTACGAGCAGTACTTC. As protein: CASSLEAREMGYEQYF.

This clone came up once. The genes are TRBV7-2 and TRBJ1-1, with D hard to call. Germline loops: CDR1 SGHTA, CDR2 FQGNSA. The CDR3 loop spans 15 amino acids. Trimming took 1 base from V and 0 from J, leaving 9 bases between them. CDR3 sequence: CASSLGPLMNTEAFF. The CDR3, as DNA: TGTGCCAGCAGCTTAGGTCCGCTCATGAACACTGAAGCTTTCTTT.

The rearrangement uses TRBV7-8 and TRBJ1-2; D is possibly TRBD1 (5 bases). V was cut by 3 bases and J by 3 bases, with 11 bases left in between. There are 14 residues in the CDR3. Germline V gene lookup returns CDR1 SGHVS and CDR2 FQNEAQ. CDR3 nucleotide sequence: TGTGCCAGCAGCTTCTCCCAGGGTTACTATGGCTACACCTTC. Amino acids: CASSFSQGYYGYTF. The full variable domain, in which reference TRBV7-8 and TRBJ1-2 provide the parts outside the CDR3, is GAGVSQSPRYKVAKRGQDVALRCDPISGHVSLFWYQQALGQGPEFLTYFQNEAQLDKSGLPSDRFFAERPEGSVSTLKIQRTQQEDSAVYLCASSFSQGYYGYTFGSGTRLTVV.

As DNA, the CDR3 is TGTGCCGGGAGAATGGACAGCGCTCAGGTCGGGGAGCTGTTTTTT. Protein: CAGRMDSAQVGELFF. The V gene is TRBV2, the J gene TRBJ2-2; a possible D gene is TRBD1 (6 bases). Trimming removed 11 bases at V and 7 bases at J, with 23 bases between. The CDR3 runs 15 residues. In germline, CDR1 is SNHLY, CDR2 FYNNEI.

CDR3 in amino acids: CASSQYSAGGPLNEQFF. The CDR3 DNA is TGTGCCAGCAGCCAATATAGTGCGGGAGGGCCTCTGAATGAGCAGTTCTTC. This sequence joins TRBV16 and TRBJ2-1; 9 nucleotides align to TRBD2. The trim removed 1 base at V and 7 bases at J, leaving 11 bases unmatched. CDR1 is KGHSY, CDR2 FQNENV, per germline. The CDR3 covers 17 residues.

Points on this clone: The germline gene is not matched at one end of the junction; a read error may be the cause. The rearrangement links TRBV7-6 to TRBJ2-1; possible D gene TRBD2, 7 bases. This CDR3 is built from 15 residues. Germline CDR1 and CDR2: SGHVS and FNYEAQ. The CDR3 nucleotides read TGTGCCAGCAGCTTCGGGGGGCGCACCTACGATGAGCAGTTCTTC. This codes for CASSFGGRTYDEQFF.

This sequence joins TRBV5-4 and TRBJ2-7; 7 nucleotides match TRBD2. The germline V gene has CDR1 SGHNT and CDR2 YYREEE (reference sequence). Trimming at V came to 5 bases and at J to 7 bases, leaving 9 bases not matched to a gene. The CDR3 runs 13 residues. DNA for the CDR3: TGTGCCAGCAGGCAGGATCTGGGGGGGGAGCAGTACTTC. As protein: CASRQDLGGEQYF.

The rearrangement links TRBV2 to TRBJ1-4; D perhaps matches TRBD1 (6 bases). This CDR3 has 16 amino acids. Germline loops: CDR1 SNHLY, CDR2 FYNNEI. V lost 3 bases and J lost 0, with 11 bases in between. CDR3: CASSEGQSPTNEKLFF. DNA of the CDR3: TGTGCCAGCAGTGAGGGACAATCACCAACTAATGAAAAACTGTTTTTT.

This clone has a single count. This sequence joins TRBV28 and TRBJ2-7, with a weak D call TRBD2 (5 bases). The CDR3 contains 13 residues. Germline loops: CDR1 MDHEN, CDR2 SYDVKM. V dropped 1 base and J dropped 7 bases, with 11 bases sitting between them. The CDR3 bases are TGTGCCAGCAGTTTATTCGGGGAGAGGGAGCAGTACTTC. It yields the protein CASSLFGEREQYF. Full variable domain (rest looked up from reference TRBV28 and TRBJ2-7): DVKVTQSSRYLVKRTGEKVFLECVQDMDHENMFWYRQDPGLGLRLIYFSYDVKMKEKGDIPEGYSVSREKKERFSLILESASTNQTSMYLCASSLFGEREQYFGPGTRLTVT.

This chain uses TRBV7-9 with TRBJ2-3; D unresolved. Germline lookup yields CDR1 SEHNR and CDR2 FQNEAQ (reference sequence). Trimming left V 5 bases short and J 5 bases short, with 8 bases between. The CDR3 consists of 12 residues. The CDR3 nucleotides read TGTGCCAGCAGCCCTCCGATAGATACGCAGTATTTT. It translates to CASSPPIDTQYF.

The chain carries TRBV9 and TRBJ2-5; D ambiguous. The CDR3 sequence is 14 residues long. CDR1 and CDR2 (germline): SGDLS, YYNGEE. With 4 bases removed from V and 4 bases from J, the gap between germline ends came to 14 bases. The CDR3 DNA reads TGTGCCAGCAGCCTAGGCGGTAGAGGAGAGACCCAGTACTTC. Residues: CASSLGGRGETQYF. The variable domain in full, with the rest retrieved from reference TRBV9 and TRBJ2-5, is DSGVTQTPKHLITATGQRVTLRCSPRSGDLSVYWYQQSLDQGLQFLIQYYNGEERAKGNILERFSAQQFPDLHSELNLSSLELGDSALYFCASSLGGRGETQYFGPGTRLLVL.

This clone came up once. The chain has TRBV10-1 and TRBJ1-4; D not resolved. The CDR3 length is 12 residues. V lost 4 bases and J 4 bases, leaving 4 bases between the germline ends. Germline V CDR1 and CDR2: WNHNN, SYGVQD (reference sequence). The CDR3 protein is CASSVLNEKLFF. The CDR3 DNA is TGCGCCAGCAGTGTTCTTAATGAAAAACTGTTTTTT.